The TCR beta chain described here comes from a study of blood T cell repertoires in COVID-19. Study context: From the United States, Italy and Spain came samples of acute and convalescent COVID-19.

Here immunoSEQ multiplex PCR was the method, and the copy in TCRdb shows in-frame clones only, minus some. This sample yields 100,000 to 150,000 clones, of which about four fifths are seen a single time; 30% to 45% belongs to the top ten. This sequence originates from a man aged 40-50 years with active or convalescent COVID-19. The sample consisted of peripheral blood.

The CDR3 coding sequence is TGTGCCAGCAGCTCCTCTAGCGGGCCACCCTACGAGCAGTACTTC. Translated: CASSSSSGPPYEQYF. The rearrangement links TRBV7-2 to TRBJ2-7; TRBD2 aligns across 8 bases. The V gene end was trimmed by 4 bases and the J gene end by 2 bases; junction bases not matched to a gene: 7. The length of the CDR3 is 15 residues. CDR1 SGHTA and CDR2 FQGNSA come from the germline V gene.